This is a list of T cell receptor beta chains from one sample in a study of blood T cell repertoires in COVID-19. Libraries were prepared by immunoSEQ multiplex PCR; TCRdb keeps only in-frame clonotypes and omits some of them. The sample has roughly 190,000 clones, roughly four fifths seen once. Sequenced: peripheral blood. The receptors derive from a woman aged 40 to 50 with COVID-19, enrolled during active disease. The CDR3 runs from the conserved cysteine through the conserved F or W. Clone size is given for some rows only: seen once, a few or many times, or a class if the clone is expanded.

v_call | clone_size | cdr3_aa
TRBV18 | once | CASSQGQGANSPLHF
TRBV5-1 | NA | CASSFTSADTQYF
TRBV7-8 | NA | CASSPRVSTNYGYTF
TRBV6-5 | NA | CASSRDRGEAFF
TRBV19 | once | CASSIGPGVYF
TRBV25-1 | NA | CASSETGENTEAFF
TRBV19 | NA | CASSILAGTGGDSGNTIYF
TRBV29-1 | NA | CSFTSSYEQYF
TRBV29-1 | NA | CSVDSGAKNIQYF
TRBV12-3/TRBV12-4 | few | CASSDPGEYEQYF
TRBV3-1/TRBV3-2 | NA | CASSQDIGSAQETQYF
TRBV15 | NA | CATSRDRGGLSYNEQFF
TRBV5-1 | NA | CASSFGLAGVNEQFF
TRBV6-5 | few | CASSYFREGTQYF
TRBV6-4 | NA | CASWGGNGYTF
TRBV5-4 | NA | CASSPTRGPPGTQYF
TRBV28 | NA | CASSFLPGGSYEQYF